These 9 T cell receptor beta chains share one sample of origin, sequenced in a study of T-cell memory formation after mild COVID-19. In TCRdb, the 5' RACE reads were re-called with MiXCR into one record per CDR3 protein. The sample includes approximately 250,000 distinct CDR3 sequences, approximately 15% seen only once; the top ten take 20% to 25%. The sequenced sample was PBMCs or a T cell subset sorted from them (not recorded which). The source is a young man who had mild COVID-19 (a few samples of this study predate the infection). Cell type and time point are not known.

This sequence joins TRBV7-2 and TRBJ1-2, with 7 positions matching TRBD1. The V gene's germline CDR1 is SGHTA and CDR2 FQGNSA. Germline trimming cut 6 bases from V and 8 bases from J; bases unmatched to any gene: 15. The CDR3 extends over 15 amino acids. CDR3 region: CASRRSGDSIRGYTF. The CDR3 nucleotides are TGTGCCAGCAGACGATCCGGGGACAGCATACGGGGCTACACCTTC.

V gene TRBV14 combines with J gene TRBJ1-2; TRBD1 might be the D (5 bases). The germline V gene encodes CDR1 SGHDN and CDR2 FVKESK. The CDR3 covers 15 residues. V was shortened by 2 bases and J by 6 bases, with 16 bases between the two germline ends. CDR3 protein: CASSQYRTELDGYTF. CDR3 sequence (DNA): TGTGCCAGCAGCCAATACAGGACGGAGTTAGATGGCTACACCTTC.

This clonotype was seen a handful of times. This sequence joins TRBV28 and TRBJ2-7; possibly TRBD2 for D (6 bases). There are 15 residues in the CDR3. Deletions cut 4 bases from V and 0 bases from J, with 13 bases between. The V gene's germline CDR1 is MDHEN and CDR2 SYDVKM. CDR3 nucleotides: TGTGCCAGCAGTTCATGGAGGGGCAGCTCCTACGAGCAGTACGTC. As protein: CASSSWRGSSYEQYV.

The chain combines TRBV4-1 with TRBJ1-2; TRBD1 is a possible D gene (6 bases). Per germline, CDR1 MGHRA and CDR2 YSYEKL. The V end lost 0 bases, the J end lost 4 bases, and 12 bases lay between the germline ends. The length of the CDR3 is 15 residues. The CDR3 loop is CASSQDRGQPYGYTF. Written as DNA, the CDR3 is TGCGCCAGCAGCCAAGATCGAGGACAGCCCTATGGCTACACCTTC.

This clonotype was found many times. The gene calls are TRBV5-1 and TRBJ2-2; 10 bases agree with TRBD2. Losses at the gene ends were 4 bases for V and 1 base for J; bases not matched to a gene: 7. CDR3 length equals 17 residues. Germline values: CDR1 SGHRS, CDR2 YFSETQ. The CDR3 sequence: CASSQEGLAMNTGELFF. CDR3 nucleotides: TGCGCCAGCAGCCAAGAGGGACTAGCGATGAACACCGGGGAGCTGTTTTTT. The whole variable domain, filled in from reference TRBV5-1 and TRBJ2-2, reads KAGVTQTPRYLIKTRGQQVTLSCSPISGHRSVSWYQQTPGQGLQFLFEYFSETQRNKGNFPGRFSGRQFSNSRSEMNVSTLELGDSALYLCASSQEGLAMNTGELFFGEGSRLTVL.

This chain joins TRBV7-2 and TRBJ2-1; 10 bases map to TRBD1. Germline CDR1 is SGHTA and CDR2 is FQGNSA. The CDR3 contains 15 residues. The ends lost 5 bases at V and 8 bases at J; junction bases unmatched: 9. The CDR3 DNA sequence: TGTGCCAGCAGCACATTGACAGGGGGCATTGATGAGCAGTTCTTC. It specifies CASSTLTGGIDEQFF.

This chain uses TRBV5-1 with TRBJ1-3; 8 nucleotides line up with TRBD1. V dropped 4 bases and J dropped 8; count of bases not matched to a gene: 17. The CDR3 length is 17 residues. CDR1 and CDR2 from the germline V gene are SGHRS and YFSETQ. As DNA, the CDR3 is TGCGCCAGCAGCCTTTTCTCCCGGACAGGGACGGCGGACACCATATATTTT. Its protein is CASSLFSRTGTADTIYF.

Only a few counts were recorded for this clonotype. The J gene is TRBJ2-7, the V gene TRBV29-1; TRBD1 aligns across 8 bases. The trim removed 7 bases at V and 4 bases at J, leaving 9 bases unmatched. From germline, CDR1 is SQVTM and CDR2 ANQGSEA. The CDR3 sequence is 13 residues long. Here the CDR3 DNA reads TGCAGCGCGACCGGGACAGGTCGGTACGAGCAGTACTTC. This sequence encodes CSATGTGRYEQYF.

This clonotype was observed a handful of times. The CDR3 region has the DNA TGCGCCAGCAGCACCAGCTCCTATAATTCACCCCTCCACTTT. Translating gives CASSTSSYNSPLHF. The chain combines TRBV5-1 with TRBJ1-6; unclear D gene. The V end was cut by 4 bases, the J end by 0 bases, with 5 bases between. Germline CDR1 SGHRS, CDR2 YFSETQ. This CDR3 has 14 amino acids.